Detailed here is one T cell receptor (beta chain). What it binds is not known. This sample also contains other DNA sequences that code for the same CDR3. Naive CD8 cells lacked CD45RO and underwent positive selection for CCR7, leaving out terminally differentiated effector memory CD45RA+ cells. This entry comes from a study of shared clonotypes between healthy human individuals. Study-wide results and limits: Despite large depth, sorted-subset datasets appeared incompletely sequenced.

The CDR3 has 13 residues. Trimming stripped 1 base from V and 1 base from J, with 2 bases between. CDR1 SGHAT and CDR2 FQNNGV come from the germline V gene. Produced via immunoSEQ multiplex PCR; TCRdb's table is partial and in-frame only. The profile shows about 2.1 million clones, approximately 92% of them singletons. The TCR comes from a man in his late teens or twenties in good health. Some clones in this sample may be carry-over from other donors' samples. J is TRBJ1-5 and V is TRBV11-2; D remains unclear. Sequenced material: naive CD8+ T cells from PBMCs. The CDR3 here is CASSLASNQPQHF. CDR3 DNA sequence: TGTGCCAGCAGCTTAGCGAGCAATCAGCCCCAGCATTTT. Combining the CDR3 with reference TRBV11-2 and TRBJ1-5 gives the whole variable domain EAGVAQSPRYKIIEKRQSVAFWCNPISGHATLYWYQQILGQGPKLLIQFQNNGVVDDSQLPKDRFSAERLKGVDSTLKIQPAKLEDSAVYLCASSLASNQPQHFGDGTRLSIL.